This TCR beta chain was documented in a study of metastatic and nonmetastatic thyroid tumors. Study overall: Comparative analysis of repertoires was undertaken across blood and tumor or nodule tissue obtained from malignant and benign thyroid patients.

No patient received treatment before thyroid surgery. This clone was seen ten or more times. The antigen is not known. V was clipped by 0 bases and J by 8 bases; unmatched bases: 9. CDR1 SGHTA and CDR2 FQGNSA come from the germline V gene. The CDR3 covers 16 residues. The study's findings and limits: Malignant thyroid tumors reportedly exceeded benign nodules significantly in TCR beta diversity, with the difference appearing in blood and tumor.

TCRdb re-processed the PCR reads through MiXCR. The sample includes 26,000 or so clones, approximately 15% of them seen just once. The TCR comes from a male donor with papillary thyroid cancer or a benign thyroid nodule (not recorded which). Some clones in this sample may be carry-over from other donors' samples. The chain links TRBV7-2 to TRBJ2-1; TRBD1 aligns across 8 bases. Sequenced: blood. The CDR3 coding sequence is TGTGCCAGCAGCTTAGCGGCGGCAGGGGGCGGTTATGAGCAGTTCTTC. It codes for CASSLAAAGGGYEQFF. Using reference TRBV7-2 and TRBJ2-1 for the parts outside the CDR3, the full variable domain is GAGVSQSPSNKVTEKGKDVELRCDPISGHTALYWYRQSLGQGLEFLIYFQGNSAPDKSGLPSDRFSAERTGGSVSTLTIQRTQQEDSAVYLCASSLAAAGGGYEQFFGPGTRLTVL.